This passage covers 3 T cell receptor beta chains from one sample sequenced in a study of identical twins listed by TCRdb under 2016. Library preparation employed 5' RACE. TCRdb lists the instrument as Illumina HiSeq 2000. TCRdb took the public reads, trimmed them with fastp at Q25, ran MiXCR for clone calling and kept in-frame beta chains. Rows are unified per CDR3 protein, each entry keeping the most common DNA and genes. For this sample there are hundreds of thousands of distinct CDR3 sequences; 7.1% appear just once. The ten largest clones add up to around 1.6% of the sample. This sample also appeared in a second study, on yellow fever vaccine responses in identical twins.

Sequenced input: PBMCs. These receptors all come from a woman aged 18-30 years in good health.

This clonotype was counted ten times or more. The chain employs TRBV7-3 and TRBJ2-3, with 15 bases fitting TRBD2. Trimming cost V 5 bases and J 6 bases; bases outside gene matches: 6. The CDR3 extends over 16 amino acids. Looked up from germline, CDR1 is SGHTA and CDR2 is FQGTGA. CDR3 DNA sequence: TGTGCCAGCAGCCGAAATGGACTAGCGGGAGGGGATACGCAGTATTTT. It yields the protein CASSRNGLAGGDTQYF.

This clonotype was seen a few times. The chain uses TRBV29-1 and TRBJ2-7, with D tentatively TRBD1 or TRBD2 (6 bases each). Looked up from germline, CDR1 is SQVTM and CDR2 is ANQGSEA. V lost 2 bases, J lost 4 bases, and 18 bases lay in between. This CDR3 contains 15 residues. CDR3 protein: CSVESQDGGLYEQYV. The CDR3 DNA reads TGCAGCGTTGAAAGCCAGGATGGGGGGCTATACGAGCAGTACGTC.

This clonotype was found many times. J is TRBJ1-5 and V is TRBV6-5; 7 bases align to TRBD1. Germline-derived CDR1 and CDR2 are MNHEY and SVGAGI. V gave up 4 bases and J gave up 0 bases; unmatched junction bases: 6. CDR3 length: 16 amino acids. CDR3 in DNA: TGTGCCAGCAGTTCGCGGACAGGTTATAGCAATCAGCCCCAGCATTTT. Translation: CASSSRTGYSNQPQHF.